Each of the 9 T cell receptor beta chains below was sequenced from the same sample in a study of blood T cell repertoires in COVID-19 (TCRdb year 2020). To prepare the library, the immunoSEQ multiplex PCR assay was applied. Sourced from immuneACCESS, this table was stored by TCRdb with only in-frame sequences that have V and J called. A share of the clones is absent; for the studies checked, an unresolved V gene accounts for under half, and the remainder has no known explanation. For this sample the table gives roughly 140,000 clones, of which 82% were detected only once. The ten largest clonotypes hold approximately 4.1% of the sample. The sequencing sample was made of peripheral blood. The receptors come from a woman at least 80 years old with acute or convalescent COVID-19.

This chain connects TRBV5-1 to TRBJ1-1, with 7 bases that match TRBD1. Unmatched junction bases numbered 9, after V lost 3 bases and J lost 4 bases. CDR1 SGHRS and CDR2 YFSETQ come from the germline V gene. The CDR3 extends over 15 amino acids. The CDR3 DNA reads as TGCGCCAGCAGCTCGGCAGGGGGTTTGGGCACTGAAGCTTTCTTT. Translating it yields CASSSAGGLGTEAFF.

The sample holds a few counts of this clone. CDR3 region: CASSLDRASYNEQFF. The CDR3 DNA reads TGTGCCAGCAGCTTGGACAGGGCCTCCTACAATGAGCAGTTCTTC. The V and J genes are TRBV11-2 and TRBJ2-1; the match to TRBD1 covers 8 bases. CDR3 length: 15 residues. The V gene end was trimmed by 3 bases and the J gene end by 0 bases; junction bases not matched to a gene: 1. Germline V gives CDR1 SGHAT, CDR2 FQNNGV.

This clone was seen a handful of times. The chain uses TRBV20-1 and TRBJ1-2; 7 nucleotides align to TRBD1. CDR1 is DFQATT and CDR2 is SNEGSKA in the germline V gene (reference sequence). The junction had 6 bases not matched to a gene; V was cut back by 6 bases and J by 8 bases. There are 11 residues in the CDR3. The CDR3 region has the DNA TGCAGTGCGACGACAGGGTACGGCTACACCTTC. Its translation: CSATTGYGYTF.

This sequence joins TRBV28 and TRBJ2-7, with 13 bases identical to TRBD2. CDR1 is MDHEN and CDR2 is SYDVKM in the germline V gene. This CDR3 comprises 17 residues. Unmatched junction bases numbered 8, after V lost 5 bases and J lost 1 base. This chain's CDR3 is CASSPGTSGAISYEQYF. The CDR3 nucleotides read TGTGCCAGCAGTCCCGGGACTAGCGGGGCGATTTCCTACGAGCAGTACTTC.

This clone was found once. This chain joins TRBV27 and TRBJ2-3; 12 positions match TRBD2. The CDR3 covers 15 residues. J lost 6 bases, V lost 2 bases, and 3 bases had no gene match. Germline values: CDR1 MNHEY, CDR2 SMNVEV (reference sequence). Here the CDR3 DNA reads TGTGCCAGCAGTTTACTCACTAGCGGGAGGGATACGCAGTATTTT. Its protein is CASSLLTSGRDTQYF.

The rearrangement joins TRBV28 to TRBJ2-1; D call uncertain. Germline V CDR1 and CDR2: MDHEN, SYDVKM. This CDR3 has 16 residues. Deletions cut 5 bases from V and 7 bases from J, with 21 bases between. CDR3 DNA sequence: TGTGCCAGCAGTCCAGCCGCGGCCTTGATGGAGAATGAGCAGTTCTTC. It specifies CASSPAAALMENEQFF. The entire variable domain, with the rest obtained from reference TRBV28 and TRBJ2-1, is as follows: DVKVTQSSRYLVKRTGEKVFLECVQDMDHENMFWYRQDPGLGLRLIYFSYDVKMKEKGDIPEGYSVSREKKERFSLILESASTNQTSMYLCASSPAAALMENEQFFGPGTRLTVL.

V and J are TRBV9 and TRBJ2-3; the match to TRBD2 covers 11 bases. This CDR3 has 15 amino acids. The V gene's germline CDR1 is SGDLS and CDR2 YYNGEE. V was pared by 4 bases and J by 7 bases, with 8 bases of the junction left unmatched. The CDR3 region has the DNA TGTGCCAGCAGCCCCGTGATAGCGGGGGGGAATACGCAGTATTTT. This gives the protein CASSPVIAGGNTQYF.

The V and J genes are TRBV7-3 and TRBJ1-2; D remains ambiguous. CDR3 length: 13 residues. V was trimmed by 5 bases and J by 5 bases, leaving 12 bases between them. The V gene's germline CDR1 is SGHTA and CDR2 FQGTGA. CDR3: CASSINSGYGYTF. DNA for the CDR3: TGTGCCAGCAGCATAAATTCAGGTTATGGCTACACCTTC.

The chain links TRBV4-1 to TRBJ1-2; D unclear. CDR1 is MGHRA and CDR2 is YSYEKL in the germline V gene. CDR3 length: 16 residues. V lost 2 bases and J 8 bases, leaving 21 bases between the germline ends. CDR3: CASSQSTAQAPGGYTF. The DNA of the CDR3 is TGCGCCAGCAGCCAAAGTACGGCTCAGGCCCCGGGGGGCTACACCTTC.